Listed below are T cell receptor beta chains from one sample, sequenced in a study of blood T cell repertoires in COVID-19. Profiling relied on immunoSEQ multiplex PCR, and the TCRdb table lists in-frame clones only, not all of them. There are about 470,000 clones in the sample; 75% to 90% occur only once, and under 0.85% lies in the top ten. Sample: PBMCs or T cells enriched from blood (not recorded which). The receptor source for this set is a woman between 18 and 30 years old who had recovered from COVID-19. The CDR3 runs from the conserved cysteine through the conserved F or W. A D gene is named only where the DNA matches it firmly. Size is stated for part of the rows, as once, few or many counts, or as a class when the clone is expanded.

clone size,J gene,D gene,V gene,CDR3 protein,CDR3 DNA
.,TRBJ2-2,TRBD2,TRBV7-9,CASSLIWEGTGELFF,TGTGCCAGCAGCTTAATTTGGGAGGGCACCGGGGAGCTGTTTTTT
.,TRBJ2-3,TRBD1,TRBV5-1,CASSADRASTDTQYF,TGCGCCAGCAGTGCGGACAGGGCTAGCACAGATACGCAGTATTTT
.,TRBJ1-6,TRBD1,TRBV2,CASRQGADISSPLHF,TGTGCCAGCAGACAGGGGGCGGATATAAGTTCACCCCTCCACTTT
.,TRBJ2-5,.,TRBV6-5,CASSRGALSQETQYF,TGTGCCAGCAGTCGTGGGGCCCTATCTCAAGAGACCCAGTACTTC
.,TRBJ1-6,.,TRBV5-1,CASSLTAENSPLHF,TGCGCCAGCAGCTTGACAGCAGAAAATTCACCCCTCCACTTT
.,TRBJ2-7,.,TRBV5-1,CASSLAAVGALSYEQYF,TGCGCCAGCAGCTTGGCCGCGGTGGGGGCCCTCTCCTACGAGCAGTACTTC
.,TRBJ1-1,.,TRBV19,CASSIGGLDSEAFF,TGTGCCAGTAGTATAGGAGGGCTCGACTCTGAAGCTTTCTTT
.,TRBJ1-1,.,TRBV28,CASGLGHENTEAFF,TGTGCCAGCGGTCTGGGACACGAGAACACTGAAGCTTTCTTT
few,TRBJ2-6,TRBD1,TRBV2,CASSRPDRDISGANVLTF,TGTGCCAGCAGTCGACCCGACAGGGATATCTCTGGGGCCAACGTCCTGACTTTC
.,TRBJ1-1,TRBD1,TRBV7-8,CASSFDRGDTEAFF,TGTGCCAGCAGTTTCGACAGGGGAGACACTGAAGCTTTCTTT
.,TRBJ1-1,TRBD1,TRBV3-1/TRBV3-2,CASSSWTGLNTEAFF,TGTGCCAGCAGCTCCTGGACAGGTTTGAACACTGAAGCTTTCTTT
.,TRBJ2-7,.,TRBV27,CASSLSVYPSSYEQYF,TGTGCCAGCAGTTTATCCGTCTATCCTTCCTCCTACGAGCAGTACTTC
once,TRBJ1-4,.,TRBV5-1,CASSSPVGAGNEKLFF,TGCGCCAGCAGCTCCCCGGTGGGGGCGGGTAATGAAAAACTGTTTTTT
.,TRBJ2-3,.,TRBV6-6,CASSYQGGDTQYF,TGTGCCAGCAGTTACCAGGGTGGGGATACGCAGTATTTT
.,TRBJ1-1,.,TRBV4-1,CASSQVAGTHNTEAFF,TGCGCCAGCAGCCAAGTCGCCGGGACACACAACACTGAAGCTTTCTTT
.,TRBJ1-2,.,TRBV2,CASRNLDRPDYGYTF,TGTGCCAGCAGGAACCTCGACAGGCCCGACTATGGCTACACCTTC
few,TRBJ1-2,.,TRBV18,CASSPGGDLGGYTF,TGTGCCAGCTCCCCGGGAGGTGACCTAGGGGGCTACACCTTC
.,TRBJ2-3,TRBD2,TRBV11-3,CASSPTDGLAGEYTDTQYF,TGTGCCAGCAGCCCCACCGACGGACTAGCGGGGGAGTACACAGATACGCAGTATTTT
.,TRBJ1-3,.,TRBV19,CASSQSRPGDTRSGNTIYF,TGTGCCAGTAGCCAAAGCCGCCCTGGGGACACCCGCTCTGGAAACACCATATATTTT
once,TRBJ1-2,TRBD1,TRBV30,CAWSPLTGTGAGGYTF,TGTGCCTGGAGTCCCCTAACCGGGACAGGGGCCGGGGGCTACACCTTC
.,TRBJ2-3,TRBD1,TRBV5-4,CASSWNRDRVPDTQYF,TGTGCCAGCAGCTGGAACCGGGACAGGGTCCCAGATACGCAGTATTTT
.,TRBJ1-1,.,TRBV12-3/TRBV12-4,CASSFEEDTEAFF,TGTGCCAGCAGTTTTGAAGAGGACACTGAAGCTTTCTTT
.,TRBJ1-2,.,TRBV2,CASSERTDYGYTF,TGTGCCAGCAGTGAGAGAACAGACTATGGCTACACCTTC
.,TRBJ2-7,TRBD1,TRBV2,CASSSIDRVTYEQYF,TGTGCCAGCAGCTCAATCGACAGGGTTACCTACGAGCAGTACTTC
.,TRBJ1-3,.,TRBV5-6,CASSFRESSGNTIYF,TGTGCCAGCAGCTTTAGGGAGAGCTCTGGAAACACCATATATTTT
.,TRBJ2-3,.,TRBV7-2,CASSPRLLGADTQYF,TGTGCCAGCAGCCCCCGGCTCCTCGGGGCAGATACGCAGTATTTT
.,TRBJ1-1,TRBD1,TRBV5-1,CASSSGTANTEAFF,TGCGCCAGCAGCTCCGGGACAGCGAACACTGAAGCTTTCTTT
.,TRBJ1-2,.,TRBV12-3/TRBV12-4,CASSLGQSYGYTF,TGTGCCAGCAGTCTAGGACAGAGCTATGGCTACACCTTC
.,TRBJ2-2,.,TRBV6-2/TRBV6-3,CASSPTGEAGELFF,TGTGCCAGCAGCCCAACAGGGGAGGCCGGGGAGCTGTTTTTT
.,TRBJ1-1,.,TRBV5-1,CASSLGQYTEAFF,TGCGCCAGCAGCTTGGGGCAGTACACTGAAGCTTTCTTT
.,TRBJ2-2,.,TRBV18,CASSPVAVSTGELFF,TGTGCCAGCTCACCTGTGGCGGTCTCTACCGGGGAGCTGTTTTTT
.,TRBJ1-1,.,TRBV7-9,CASSSLGGRQEAFF,TGTGCCAGCAGCTCCTTGGGGGGGCGACAGGAAGCTTTCTTT
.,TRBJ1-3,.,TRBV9,CASSSSGAPGNTIYF,TGTGCCAGCAGCTCATCAGGGGCGCCCGGAAACACCATATATTTT
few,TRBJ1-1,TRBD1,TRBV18,CASSRSTGTGGDTEAFF,TGTGCCAGCTCCCGAAGCACCGGGACAGGGGGGGACACTGAAGCTTTCTTT
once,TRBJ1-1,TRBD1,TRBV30,CAWSVPRTGNTEAFF,TGTGCCTGGAGTGTACCCCGGACAGGGAACACTGAAGCTTTCTTT
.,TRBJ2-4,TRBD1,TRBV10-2,CASSEGGRDDIQYF,TGCGCCAGCAGTGAAGGGGGCCGTGATGACATTCAGTACTTC
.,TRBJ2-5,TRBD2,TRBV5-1,CASSLGSGGHQETQYF,TGCGCCAGCAGCTTGGGTAGCGGGGGTCACCAAGAGACCCAGTACTTC
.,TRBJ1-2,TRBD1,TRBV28,CASSLRGQGANGYTF,TGTGCCAGCAGTTTACGTGGACAGGGGGCGAATGGCTACACCTTC
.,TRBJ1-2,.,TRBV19,CASSGYGYTF,TGTGCCAGTAGCGGCTATGGCTACACCTTC
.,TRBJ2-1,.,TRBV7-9,CASSPGGLGMGSNEQFF,TGTGCCAGCAGCCCCGGGGGGCTAGGAATGGGGAGTAATGAGCAGTTCTTC
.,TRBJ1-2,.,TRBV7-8,CASSWATNYGYTF,TGTGCCAGCAGCTGGGCGACAAACTATGGCTACACCTTC
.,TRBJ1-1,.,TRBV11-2,CASSLDMNTEAFF,TGTGCCAGCAGCTTAGACATGAACACTGAAGCTTTCTTT
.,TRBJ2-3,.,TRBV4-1,CASSPTTATHYTDTQYF,TGCGCCAGCAGTCCGACGACAGCTACCCACTACACAGATACGCAGTATTTT